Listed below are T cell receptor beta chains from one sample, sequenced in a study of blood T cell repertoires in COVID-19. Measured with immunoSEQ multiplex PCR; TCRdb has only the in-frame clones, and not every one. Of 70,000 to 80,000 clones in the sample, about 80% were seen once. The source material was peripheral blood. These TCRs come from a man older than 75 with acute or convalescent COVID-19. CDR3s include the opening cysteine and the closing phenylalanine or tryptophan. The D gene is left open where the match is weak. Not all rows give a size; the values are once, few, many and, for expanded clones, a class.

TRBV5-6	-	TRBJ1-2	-	TGTGCCAGCAGCTTGCAGGGTCTCAACTATGGCTACACCTTC	CASSLQGLNYGYTF
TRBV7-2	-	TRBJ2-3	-	TGTGCCAGCAGCTTAACTAGGCTAAACACAGATACGCAGTATTTT	CASSLTRLNTDTQYF
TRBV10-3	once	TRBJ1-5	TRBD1	TGTGCCACCCAGACAGGGGGAGCGAGTCAGCCCCAGCATTTT	CATQTGGASQPQHF
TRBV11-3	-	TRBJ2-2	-	TGTGCCAGCAGCTTAGATCGAGGTAGCACCGGGGAGCTGTTTTTT	CASSLDRGSTGELFF
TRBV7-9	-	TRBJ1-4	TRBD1	TGTGCCAGCAGCGTACAGGGGGCTAATGAAAAACTGTTTTTT	CASSVQGANEKLFF
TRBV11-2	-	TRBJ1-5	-	TGTGCCAGCAGCGCCGACAACAATCAGCCCCAGCATTTT	CASSADNNQPQHF
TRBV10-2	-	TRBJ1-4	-	TGCGCCAGCAGTGAGTGGCTGACAGTCGAGTCAACTAATGAAAAACTGTTTTTT	CASSEWLTVESTNEKLFF
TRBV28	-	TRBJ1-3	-	TGTGCCAGCACCGATGGACGGCGGGTCTCTGGAAACACCATATATTTT	CASTDGRRVSGNTIYF
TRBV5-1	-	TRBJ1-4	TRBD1	TGCGCCAGCAGCCGGACAGGGGGACCTAATGAAAAACTGTTTTTT	CASSRTGGPNEKLFF
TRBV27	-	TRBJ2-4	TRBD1	TGTGCCAGCAGTTTACGTCAGGGGGCGCGGGGAAACATTCAGTACTTC	CASSLRQGARGNIQYF
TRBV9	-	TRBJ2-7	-	TGTGCCAGCAGCCCCTACGAAGGGGGGCAGTACTTC	CASSPYEGGQYF
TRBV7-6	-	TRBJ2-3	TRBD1	TGTGCCAGCAGCTCCTTGGGGACAGCCACAGATACGCAGTATTTT	CASSSLGTATDTQYF
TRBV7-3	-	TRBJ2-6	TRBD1	TGTGCCAGCAGCCTCGGACAGGGGAGGGCTGGGGCCAACGTCCTGACTTTC	CASSLGQGRAGANVLTF
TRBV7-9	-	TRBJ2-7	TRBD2	TGTGCCAGCAGCCCTACGGGGGGGATGGACCACGAGCAGTACTTC	CASSPTGGMDHEQYF
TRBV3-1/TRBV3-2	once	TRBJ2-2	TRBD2	TGTGCCAGCAGCCCGACTAGCGCGACCACCGGGGAGCTGTTTTTT	CASSPTSATTGELFF
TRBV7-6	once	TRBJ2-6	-	TGTGCCAGCAGCCCGGAGACAGCTCGTTCTGGGGCCAACGTCCTGACTTTC	CASSPETARSGANVLTF
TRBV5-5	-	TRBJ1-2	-	TGTGCCAGCAGATTTCAGGTTTCGGACTATGGCTACACCTTC	CASRFQVSDYGYTF
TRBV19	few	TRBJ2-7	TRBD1	TGTGCCAGTAGTATAGGACAGGGCGAGCAGTACTTC	CASSIGQGEQYF
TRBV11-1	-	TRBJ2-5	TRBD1	TGTGCCAGCAGCCGGGACAGAACTCAAGAGACCCAGTACTTC	CASSRDRTQETQYF
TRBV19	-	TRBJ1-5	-	TGTGCCAGTAGTATTGGCCTTCATAGCAATCAGCCCCAGCATTTT	CASSIGLHSNQPQHF
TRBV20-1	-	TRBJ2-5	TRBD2	TGCAGTGCTGGTGGACTAGCCGAGACCCAGTACTTC	CSAGGLAETQYF
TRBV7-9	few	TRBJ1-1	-	TGTGCCAGCAGCTTGCAGACAGGTCCGAGCACTGAAGCTTTCTTT	CASSLQTGPSTEAFF
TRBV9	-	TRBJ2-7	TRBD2	TGTGCCAGCAGCCCTGGGGGGGAGTTCTACGAGCAGTACTTC	CASSPGGEFYEQYF
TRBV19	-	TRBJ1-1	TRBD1	TGTGCCAGTAGTATTACAGGGGGGACTGAAGCTTTCTTT	CASSITGGTEAFF
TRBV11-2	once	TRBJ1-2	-	TGTGCCAGCAGCCCCTCGATCGGAGCTAACTATGGCTACACCTTC	CASSPSIGANYGYTF
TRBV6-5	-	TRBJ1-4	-	TGTGCCAGCAGGTCTTTCACAGACCGTAATGAAAAACTGTTTTTT	CASRSFTDRNEKLFF
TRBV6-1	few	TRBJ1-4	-	TGTGCCAGCAGTGTGTGGGAGGGAACTGGGAATGAAAAACTGTTTTTT	CASSVWEGTGNEKLFF
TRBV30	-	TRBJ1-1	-	TGTGCCTGGTCTGAACAGCACACTGAAGCTTTCTTT	CAWSEQHTEAFF
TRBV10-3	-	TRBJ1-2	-	TGTGCCGTAAGTAGGGGGACGAACTATGGCTACACCTTC	CAVSRGTNYGYTF
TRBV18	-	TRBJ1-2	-	TGTGCCAGCTCCTCCGAGACAGATTCCCGTGGCTACACCTTC	CASSSETDSRGYTF
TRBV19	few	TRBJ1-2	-	TGTGCCAGTAGTATAGTCGGGGATGGCTATGGCTACACCTTC	CASSIVGDGYGYTF